A selection of T cell receptor beta chains follows, all from one sample in a study of blood T cells in healthy people across ages. TCRdb analysed the 5' RACE reads with MiXCR anew, one entry per CDR3 protein. The sample has about 2 million distinct CDR3 sequences, 49% seen once. Sequenced sample: blood. The receptors derive from a middle-aged woman in good health. The CDR3 runs from the conserved cysteine through the conserved F or W. The D gene is left open where the match is weak. Size is omitted from some rows. Given values are once, few, many or a class for expanded clones.

d_call,j_call,cdr3_length,clone_size,v_call,cdr3_aa,cdr3_nt
NA,TRBJ2-3,15,NA,TRBV6-6,CASSSAGGVGDTQYF,TGTGCCAGCAGTTCAGCCGGCGGGGTGGGGGATACGCAGTATTTT
NA,TRBJ2-1,17,NA,TRBV12-5,CASGLVSPTSSYNEQFF,TGTGCTAGTGGTTTGGTATCCCCGACAAGCTCCTACAATGAGCAGTTCTTC
NA,TRBJ2-3,15,NA,TRBV7-2,CASSLGGTFTDTQYF,TGTGCCAGCAGCTTAGGGGGGACCTTCACAGATACGCAGTATTTT
NA,TRBJ2-1,15,NA,TRBV29-1,CSVEPPSGSYNEQFF,TGCAGCGTTGAACCCCCCTCGGGCTCCTACAATGAGCAGTTCTTC
TRBD1,TRBJ2-7,12,NA,TRBV20-1,CSVQGISYEQYF,TGCAGTGTACAGGGGATCTCCTACGAGCAGTACTTC
NA,TRBJ1-5,14,NA,TRBV7-2,CASSPLVSNQPQHF,TGTGCCAGCAGCCCCCTAGTAAGCAATCAGCCCCAGCATTTT
TRBD2,TRBJ2-3,16,few,TRBV7-2,CASRLRPGGGTDTQYF,TGTGCCAGCAGACTTCGACCCGGCGGGGGGACAGATACGCAGTATTTT
TRBD2,TRBJ2-7,15,few,TRBV7-2,CASSFIAGGTYEQYF,TGTGCCAGCAGCTTCATAGCGGGGGGGACCTACGAGCAGTACTTC
NA,TRBJ2-3,14,NA,TRBV7-2,CASSPVDRYDTQYF,TGTGCCAGCAGCCCGGTCGACCGGTACGATACGCAGTATTTT
TRBD1,TRBJ1-2,15,NA,TRBV7-8,CASSSQPGTGAGYTF,TGTGCCAGCAGCAGTCAACCCGGGACAGGGGCTGGCTACACCTTC
NA,TRBJ2-5,17,few,TRBV4-1,CASSQDIGLAPQETQYF,TGCGCCAGCAGCCAAGATATCGGGCTTGCACCTCAAGAGACCCAGTACTTC
TRBD1,TRBJ2-1,18,few,TRBV4-1,CASSQEVFGTGGRNEQFF,TGCGCCAGCAGCCAAGAAGTATTCGGGACAGGGGGAAGGAATGAGCAGTTCTTC
NA,TRBJ2-3,14,NA,TRBV19,CASSIYPSTDTQYF,TGTGCCAGTAGTATATATCCTAGCACAGATACGCAGTATTTT
NA,TRBJ2-5,13,NA,TRBV5-6,CASSFDRWETQYF,TGTGCCAGCAGCTTCGACAGGTGGGAGACCCAGTACTTC
TRBD1,TRBJ2-3,13,few,TRBV12-5,CASSRGLADTQYF,TGTGCTTCGAGCAGGGGGCTGGCAGATACGCAGTATTTT
TRBD1,TRBJ1-5,17,once,TRBV4-1,CASSQPTQGASNQPQHF,TGCGCCAGCAGCCAACCGACTCAGGGGGCGAGCAATCAGCCCCAGCATTTT
TRBD1,TRBJ2-7,14,few,TRBV12-3/TRBV12-4,CASSLTGTVYEQYF,TGTGCCAGCAGTTTAACCGGGACAGTGTACGAGCAGTACTTC
NA,TRBJ2-1,11,NA,TRBV29-1,CSVEDQRGQFF,TGCAGCGTTGAAGATCAACGGGGGCAGTTCTTC
TRBD1,TRBJ1-2,15,NA,TRBV20-1,CSARVPGQGLYGYTF,TGCAGTGCTAGAGTCCCGGGACAGGGTCTCTATGGCTACACCTTC
NA,TRBJ2-3,14,NA,TRBV20-1,CSARGVPPTDTQYF,TGCAGTGCTAGAGGTGTCCCGCCCACAGATACGCAGTATTTT
NA,TRBJ1-2,14,once,TRBV28,CASSLAEENYGYTF,TGTGCCAGCAGTTTAGCGGAGGAGAACTATGGCTACACCTTC
TRBD1,TRBJ2-3,17,few,TRBV7-8,CASRRGTGRGSTDTQYF,TGTGCCAGCAGGAGAGGGACAGGGAGAGGGAGCACAGATACGCAGTATTTT
NA,TRBJ2-1,11,NA,TRBV6-6,CASREGNEQFF,TGTGCCAGCAGGGAGGGCAATGAGCAGTTCTTC
TRBD2,TRBJ2-1,15,many,TRBV6-6,CASSPSGVLDNEQFF,TGTGCCAGCAGCCCGAGCGGGGTATTAGACAATGAGCAGTTCTTC
NA,TRBJ2-5,12,NA,TRBV12-3/TRBV12-4,CASNRVGEEQYF,TGTGCCAGCAACAGGGTCGGAGAGGAGCAGTACTTC
NA,TRBJ2-5,14,few,TRBV5-5,CASSPDRLGETQYF,TGTGCCAGCAGCCCGGACCGCCTGGGAGAGACCCAGTACTTC
NA,TRBJ2-1,16,few,TRBV5-1,CASSLGLGGAYNEQFF,TGCGCCAGCAGCTTGGGTCTTGGGGGTGCCTACAATGAGCAGTTCTTC
NA,TRBJ2-7,14,NA,TRBV2,CASSAQRNSYEQYF,TGTGCCAGCAGTGCTCAACGAAACTCCTACGAGCAGTACTTC
NA,TRBJ2-1,13,NA,TRBV7-2,CASSFRRGDEQFF,TGTGCCAGCAGCTTCCGTAGGGGGGATGAGCAGTTCTTC
NA,TRBJ1-5,16,NA,TRBV28,CASSLLGGFSNQPQHF,TGTGCCAGCAGTCTTCTAGGTGGGTTTAGCAATCAGCCCCAGCATTTT
TRBD2,TRBJ2-5,20,NA,TRBV5-5,CASSFRLGTSGGSHQETQYF,TGTGCCAGCAGCTTCCGTCTAGGGACTAGCGGGGGGTCCCACCAAGAGACCCAGTACTTC
NA,TRBJ2-5,14,NA,TRBV5-1,CASSLVTGEETQYF,TGCGCCAGCAGCTTGGTAACGGGCGAAGAGACCCAGTACTTC
TRBD1,TRBJ2-1,15,NA,TRBV28,CASRPRQGRYNEQFF,TGTGCCAGCAGACCCAGACAGGGGCGCTACAATGAGCAGTTCTTC
NA,TRBJ2-1,16,few,TRBV4-3,CASSQVFGQDYNEQFF,TGCGCCAGCAGCCAAGTATTCGGGCAGGACTACAATGAGCAGTTCTTC
NA,TRBJ2-1,13,NA,TRBV7-8,CASSLDFLNEQFF,TGTGCCAGCAGCTTGGACTTCCTAAATGAGCAGTTCTTC
NA,TRBJ2-4,13,few,TRBV28,CASSSTGDVIQYF,TGTGCCAGCAGTTCTACCGGGGACGTAATTCAGTACTTC
TRBD2,TRBJ2-1,15,NA,TRBV18,CASSPYSGTRGEQFF,TGTGCCAGCTCACCGTACTCTGGGACTAGGGGAGAGCAGTTCTTC
NA,TRBJ1-4,13,NA,TRBV2,CASTWSSNEKLFF,TGTGCCAGCACGTGGAGCTCGAATGAAAAACTGTTTTTT
TRBD2,TRBJ2-5,17,NA,TRBV5-1,CASSPGLAGGYQETQYF,TGCGCCAGCAGCCCCGGACTAGCGGGGGGGTACCAAGAGACCCAGTACTTC
TRBD1,TRBJ2-7,14,NA,TRBV7-2,CASNQRTGWNEQYF,TGTGCCAGCAACCAACGGACAGGTTGGAACGAGCAGTACTTC
NA,TRBJ1-2,15,NA,TRBV12-3/TRBV12-4,CASSSRQKNNYGYTF,TGTGCCAGCAGTTCGCGGCAGAAGAATAACTATGGCTACACCTTC
NA,TRBJ2-5,12,few,TRBV20-1,CSASPAEETQYF,TGCAGTGCTAGTCCCGCAGAAGAGACCCAGTACTTC